Listed here are 16 T cell receptor beta chains from one sample, sequenced in a study of T cells after somatic rescue of genetic block. Here immunoSEQ multiplex PCR was the method, and the copy in TCRdb shows in-frame clones only, minus some. The data contain about 110,000 clones, over 80% of them singletons. Sequencing was performed on peripheral blood mononuclear cells (PBMCs). These receptors all come from a woman aged 18-29 years.

This clone appeared once. The genes are TRBV6-1 and TRBJ1-1; 7 bases align to TRBD1. Germline CDR1 is MNHNS and CDR2 is SASEGT. The V and J ends lost 2 bases and 1 base, in that order; junction bases with no gene match: 10. The CDR3 consists of 17 residues. CDR3 nucleotides: TGTGCCAGCAGTGAACGTTTAGCAGGGGGACCGAACACTGAAGCTTTCTTT. Protein sequence: CASSERLAGGPNTEAFF.

The rearrangement links TRBV5-4 to TRBJ1-2, with D perhaps matching TRBD1 (5 bases). Between the trimmed V and J ends, which lost 4 bases and 4 bases, there was a span of 11 bases. Germline CDR1 reads SGHNT; CDR2 reads YYREEE (reference sequence). The CDR3 runs to 13 residues. CDR3 sequence (DNA): TGTGCCAGCAGCACTGGGGGGGGCTATGGCTACACCTTC. This codes for CASSTGGGYGYTF.

The CDR3 sequence is CASSLGGRYEGQPQHF. The DNA of the CDR3 is TGTGCCAGCAGCTTAGGCGGGAGGTATGAGGGTCAGCCCCAGCATTTT. The V and J genes are TRBV7-2 and TRBJ1-5; D unclear. Looked up from germline, CDR1 is SGHTA and CDR2 is FQGNSA. The length of the CDR3 is 16 residues. Trimming took 1 base from V and 6 from J, leaving 16 bases between them.

The V call is TRBV11-1, the J call TRBJ2-3; possibly TRBD1 or TRBD2 for D (5 bases each). Germline V lookup: CDR1 SGHAT, CDR2 FQDESV (reference sequence). The CDR3 is made up of 13 amino acids. Trimming pared 4 bases from V and 4 bases from J, leaving 9 bases between. The CDR3 DNA is TGTGCCAGCAGCTATACGGGACCAGATACGCAGTATTTT. Translating it yields CASSYTGPDTQYF.

The rearrangement uses TRBV7-2 and TRBJ2-3; maybe TRBD2 (7 bases). CDR1 and CDR2 from the germline V gene are SGHTA and FQGNSA. This CDR3 spans 13 amino acids. Between the trimmed V and J ends, which lost 8 bases and 3 bases, there was a span of 12 bases. The CDR3 region has the DNA TGTGCCAGCGGACTAGGGGGTACAGATACGCAGTATTTT. Protein sequence: CASGLGGTDTQYF. Full variable domain (outside the CDR3, taken from reference TRBV7-2 and TRBJ2-3): GAGVSQSPSNKVTEKGKDVELRCDPISGHTALYWYRQSLGQGLEFLIYFQGNSAPDKSGLPSDRFSAERTGGSVSTLTIQRTQQEDSAVYLCASGLGGTDTQYFGPGTRLTVL.

The chain is built from TRBV2 and TRBJ1-1, with TRBD1 identical over 7 bases. This CDR3 region has 12 residues. CDR1 SNHLY and CDR2 FYNNEI come from the germline V gene. The J segment lost 4 bases and the V segment lost 7 bases, leaving 3 bases of the junction unmatched. CDR3 region: CASIQGVTEAFF. CDR3 DNA: TGTGCCAGCATTCAGGGGGTCACTGAAGCTTTCTTT.

This CDR3 is CASSVAPLTGGAYEQYF. The CDR3, as DNA: TGTGCCAGCAGCGTAGCCCCCCTGACAGGCGGTGCCTACGAGCAGTACTTC. This chain links TRBV9 with TRBJ2-7, with a possible D match to TRBD1 (6 bases). Trimming pared 0 bases from V and 2 bases from J, leaving 18 bases between. Looked up from germline, CDR1 is SGDLS and CDR2 is YYNGEE. This CDR3 has 17 residues.

This clone has just one count. This chain connects TRBV19 to TRBJ1-5; D is unclear. The V end lost 1 base, the J end lost 4 bases, and 11 bases lay between the germline ends. Germline V lookup: CDR1 LNHDA, CDR2 SQIVND (reference sequence). This CDR3 has 15 amino acids. The DNA for the CDR3 is TGTGCCAGTAGTATAGCACGGCAGAATAATCAGCCCCAGCATTTT. Translated: CASSIARQNNQPQHF.

The gene calls are TRBV10-3 and TRBJ1-4; no clear D gene. The germline CDR1 and CDR2 sequences are ENHRY and SYGVKD. The CDR3 extends over 15 amino acids. The germline V and J ends were trimmed by 2 bases and 0 bases, with 7 bases remaining between them. The CDR3 loop is CAISEERATNEKLFF. The CDR3 DNA sequence: TGTGCCATCAGTGAGGAGCGAGCAACTAATGAAAAACTGTTTTTT.

The chain recombines TRBV2 with TRBJ1-5, with D maybe TRBD1 (5 bases). With 7 bases removed from V and 6 bases from J, the gap between germline ends came to 16 bases. The germline V gene encodes CDR1 SNHLY and CDR2 FYNNEI. The CDR3 has 14 residues. The CDR3: CASNLGGVGQPQHF. The CDR3 DNA is TGTGCCAGCAACCTTGGGGGGGTCGGTCAGCCCCAGCATTTT. The complete variable domain, with remaining parts taken from reference TRBV2 and TRBJ1-5, reads EPEVTQTPSHQVTQMGQEVILRCVPISNHLYFYWYRQILGQKVEFLVSFYNNEISEKSEIFDDQFSVERPDGSNFTLKIRSTKLEDSAMYFCASNLGGVGQPQHFGDGTRLSIL.

The gene calls are TRBV27 and TRBJ1-5; D might be TRBD1 (6 bases). Between the trimmed V and J ends, which lost 5 bases and 6 bases, there was a span of 23 bases. This CDR3 is 17 amino acids long. Germline lookup yields CDR1 MNHEY and CDR2 SMNVEV (reference sequence). As DNA, the CDR3 is TGTGCCAGCAGTCGCGGGATAGGGGGTTGGGGCGGTCAGCCCCAGCATTTT. It codes for CASSRGIGGWGGQPQHF.

This chain uses TRBV27 with TRBJ2-3; TRBD2 might be the D (6 bases). This CDR3 is 16 amino acids long. V was cut by 6 bases and J by 3 bases, with 19 bases left in between. Germline V lookup: CDR1 MNHEY, CDR2 SMNVEV (reference sequence). CDR3 coding DNA: TGTGCCAGCAGCCTCCTCGGGACTTTTGGAACAGATACGCAGTATTTT. Its protein product is CASSLLGTFGTDTQYF.

J is TRBJ1-6 and V is TRBV19; D may be TRBD1 (6 bases). From germline, CDR1 is LNHDA and CDR2 SQIVND (reference sequence). The CDR3 runs 16 residues. Trimming left V 5 bases short and J 13 bases short, with 24 bases between. The CDR3 spells CASSLPRTQGTRPLHF. The CDR3 coding sequence is TGTGCCAGTAGTCTCCCCCGAACACAGGGAACGCGGCCCCTCCACTTT.

J is TRBJ1-1 and V is TRBV7-2, with a weak D call TRBD1 (6 bases). Between the trimmed V and J ends, which lost 5 bases and 8 bases, there was a span of 12 bases. The CDR3 runs 12 residues. Germline V gene lookup returns CDR1 SGHTA and CDR2 FQGNSA. CDR3 coding DNA: TGTGCCAGCAGCGTCAAACAGGGAGAAGCTTTCTTT. It yields the protein CASSVKQGEAFF.

This chain connects TRBV9 to TRBJ2-2, with TRBD2 as a possible D gene (5 bases). The CDR3 spans 17 residues. Trimming left V 1 base short and J 7 bases short, with 20 bases between. Per the germline V gene, CDR1 is SGDLS and CDR2 is YYNGEE. The CDR3 nucleotides are TGTGCCAGCAGCGTAAGTAGCGCGCTAGCCGGAGACGGGGAGCTGTTTTTT. Translating it yields CASSVSSALAGDGELFF.

The rearrangement uses TRBV11-2 and TRBJ2-5; 11 nucleotides match TRBD2. V trimming: 5 bases; J trimming: 4 bases; junction bases outside the gene matches: 6. Germline V gene lookup returns CDR1 SGHAT and CDR2 FQNNGV. This CDR3 comprises 15 residues. The CDR3, as DNA: TGTGCCAGCAGCCGATCTAGCGGGGGGAGAGAGACCCAGTACTTC. Translating it yields CASSRSSGGRETQYF.